This TCR beta chain was captured in a study of T cell changes during pregnancy in multiple sclerosis. The assay was immunoSEQ multiplex PCR, and TCRdb's table has in-frame clones only and misses some. Altogether 55,000 to 75,000 clones are present, roughly nine tenths being singletons, with the ten largest covering about 2.3%. V dropped 5 bases and J dropped 5 bases, with 12 bases sitting between them. This CDR3 spans 13 amino acids. Germline V gives CDR1 LNHDA, CDR2 SQIVND (reference sequence). The sample here was peripheral blood, taken in the third trimester of pregnancy. The chain uses TRBV19 and TRBJ1-1; D remains ambiguous. This TCR was recovered from a female donor in good health, enrolled as a control in a pregnancy study. The CDR3 spells CASSAGRGTEAFF. CDR3 coding DNA: TGTGCCAGTAGTGCCGGACGGGGAACTGAAGCTTTCTTT.